This TCR beta chain was found in a study of T cells in Graves' hyperthyroidism and ophthalmopathy (dated by TCRdb to between 2018 and 2020). Context from the whole study: Peripheral blood was collected at initial diagnosis, before any treatment. A discovery cohort of around 98 patients, approximately 44 with Graves' ophthalmopathy and about 58 with stable Graves' hyperthyroidism, was used to find distinguishing TCR V-J signatures. Prospective prediction of ophthalmopathy was tested in an independent validation cohort consisting of about 19 hyperthyroidism patients and around 16 patients who later progressed to ophthalmopathy. The 100 or so discovery patients were randomly divided into training and test sets at a 7:3 ratio. In roughly six Graves' hyperthyroidism patients, the study also compared T-cell repertoires from thyroid tissue with T-cell repertoires from blood. Following sampling, methimazole starting at 30 mg daily was given to hyperthyroidism patients, and high-dose intravenous methylprednisolone was given to ophthalmopathy patients. TCR Vbeta CDR3 sequencing of 130 to 150 peripheral blood samples (over 40 ophthalmopathy, 75 hyperthyroidism and roughly 17 progressor patients) is reported in the paper.

The TCR beta CDR3 regions were amplified from RNA transcripts. For the first round of RT-PCR on the TCR CDR3, the HTBI primer set was used together with the Qiagen OneStep RT-PCR kit. Libraries were constructed in a second round of multiplex PCR, after which size selection and purification were carried out. Paired-end sequencing of the libraries was performed with 100 bp reads on an Illumina HiSeq2000. The authors' pipeline ran thus. Raw data were processed with SOAPnuke, discarding reads with adapters, uncalled bases, mean Phred below 15, or no exact constant-primer or identifier match. High-quality paired reads were merged with COPE v1.2.5, and unique nucleotide sequences were defined as clonotypes. MiTCR v1.1 was used to align the clonotypes against IMGT TRBV, TRBD and TRBJ reference segments. The analysis was restricted to V-J combinations with a frequency above 0.0001, which together covered around 99% of the repertoires. The TCS score was defined as F50 (clonal expansion) divided by E x V (chaos), with BLOSUM62-based TCRdist calculated between CDR3 peptides within each V-J. Welch's t-statistics and random forest reduced fewer than 550 V-J features to some 14, which were used in a naive Bayes classifier (R e1071). The public reads were quality trimmed at Q25 with fastp and then assembled into clones with MiXCR by TCRdb, keeping productive beta chains. Rows are unified per CDR3 protein, each entry keeping the most common DNA and genes. TCRdb assigned the V and J calls; the authors' analysis was not used. The sample table contains a few hundred thousand distinct CDR3 sequences; only one count was recorded for around 14% of them. The top ten constitute around 7.3% of the sample.

There are many counts of this clonotype. The target of this receptor is not known. No much larger clone exists at a distance of one base, and base qualities are not known. Stable Graves' hyperthyroidism was defined as no progression to ophthalmopathy during 18 months of follow-up. Hyperthyroidism patients were aged 18 to 65 years and newly diagnosed, with disease duration of less than 2 months. Any patient with an uncontrolled infection, another autoimmune disease, pregnancy or lactation was excluded. Diagnoses were based on clinical symptoms, serum thyroxine and TRAb, thyroid ultrasound and orbital computed tomography. PBMCs were separated from approximately 9.9 ml of fresh peripheral blood using Ficoll-Paque density gradient centrifugation. Trizol reagent was used to extract total RNA, and RNA quality was then checked on an Agilent 2100 Bioanalyzer. What the work shows at the level of the full study, not this receptor alone: No statistical method was used to fix the sample size in advance, and group allocation was not hidden from the investigators. Most expanded thyroid clonotypes (frequency above 0.001) were also found in blood, which suggests that blood repertoires may mirror thyroid immune responses. A model built on a 13 V-J signature distinguished ophthalmopathy from stable hyperthyroidism, reaching around 87% sensitivity and around 81% specificity in cross-validation and 80%/75% in testing. In validation, the model predicted progression to ophthalmopathy with 55% to 71% sensitivity and less than 75% specificity, a median of 6.5 months before onset.

The sequence was collected from a woman between 18 and 30 years old with Graves' hyperthyroidism. What was sequenced was blood.

The CDR3 is CACTGEDTEAFF. The DNA reads as follows: TGTGCCTGTACAGGGGAGGACACTGAAGCTTTCTTT. Recombination joined TRBV30 with TRBJ1-1; TRBD1 agrees with 7 junctional bases. The CDR3 starts with the cysteine, ends with the phenylalanine, and has 12 residues. Only CDR3 DNA is held: 36 bases, read in frame from base 1. The V end gives up 6 bases and the J end 3 bases, leaving 4 bases in the junction not matched to a gene. CDR1 and CDR2, looked up from the germline V gene (reference sequence), are GTSNPN and SVGIG.